This entry concerns a single TCR beta chain. With 3 bases removed from V and 2 bases from J, the gap between germline ends came to 14 bases. Germline V lookup: CDR1 SGHRS, CDR2 YFSETQ. The CDR3 extends over 15 amino acids. The data were obtained in a study of blood T cell repertoires in COVID-19. Study as a whole: Samples representing acute and convalescent COVID-19 were sourced from the United States, Italy and Spain.

The repertoire was sequenced with immunoSEQ multiplex PCR; TCRdb's copy has only in-frame clones and lacks some. The sample shows about 58,000 clones, around 76% of them seen only once. The V and J genes are TRBV5-1 and TRBJ1-2; TRBD1 is a possible D gene (5 bases). The sequenced material came from peripheral blood. This receptor was identified in a human donor in a cohort sampled during active COVID-19. CDR3 residues: CASSWEGRANYGYTF. CDR3 nucleotide sequence: TGCGCCAGCAGCTGGGAGGGCAGGGCGAACTATGGCTACACCTTC.